This TCR beta chain was identified during a study of T cells in Graves' hyperthyroidism and ophthalmopathy. Germline V lookup: CDR1 SGHTA, CDR2 FQGTGA. Trimming took 2 bases from V and 3 from J; bases not matched to a gene: 10. The CDR3 extends over 17 amino acids. General study points: Most thyroid clonotypes that were expanded above 0.001 also turned up in blood.

From RNA transcripts, TCR beta CDR3 regions were amplified. First-round RT-PCR targeting the TCR CDR3 was performed with the HTBI primer set. TCRdb re-called the multiplex PCR reads through MiXCR, storing one row per CDR3 protein. The repertoire holds roughly 110,000 distinct CDR3 sequences, with about 16% as singletons. Ten or more counts support this clonotype. Its target is not known. The V and J genes are TRBV7-3 and TRBJ2-1; TRBD2 matches 7 bases. The receptor was derived from a woman in her forties or fifties with Graves' hyperthyroidism. The specimen sequenced was blood. CDR3 region: CASSLYPPREGYNEQFF. DNA of the CDR3: TGTGCCAGCAGCTTATACCCACCCAGGGAGGGCTACAATGAGCAGTTCTTC.